These T cell receptor beta chains were read from a single sample in a study of OX40 agonist ivuxolimab in advanced cancers. Sequencing used immunoSEQ multiplex PCR; TCRdb keeps in-frame clones, though not all of them. The sample contains 60,000 to 65,000 clones, about nine tenths of which appear only once. The input for sequencing was CD4+ or CD8+ T cells sorted from blood, taken in a trial of the OX40 agonist ivuxolimab. These receptors all stem from an adult with an advanced solid tumor such as melanoma, head and neck, liver or kidney cancer. The CDR3 runs from the conserved cysteine through the conserved F or W. Fields, in order: V gene, CDR3 length, clone size, D gene, J gene, CDR3 DNA, CDR3 protein. D genes are given only for firm matches. Clone size, where shown, is once, few, many, or a class for clones that have expanded.

>TRBV11-2|15|.|TRBD1|TRBJ1-1
TGTGCCAGCACCGGGACAGGGGCGGGTTTCACTGAAGCTTTCTTT
CASTGTGAGFTEAFF
>TRBV4-3|17|.|TRBD2|TRBJ2-5
TGCGCCAGCAGCCAAGATTGGGGCTCGGCGGGGGATGAGACCCAGTACTTC
CASSQDWGSAGDETQYF
>TRBV19|15|.|TRBD1|TRBJ2-7
TGTGCCAGTAGTATATCCCGGACAGGGTCCTACGAGCAGTACTTC
CASSISRTGSYEQYF
>TRBV4-1|16|.|TRBD1|TRBJ2-5
TGCGCCAGCAGCCGGGCGCGGGACAGGGCATTTGAGACCCAGTACTTC
CASSRARDRAFETQYF
>TRBV5-4|14|.|.|TRBJ1-1
TGTGCCAGCAGCCCTTGGACAGCGAACACTGAAGCTTTCTTT
CASSPWTANTEAFF
>TRBV5-1|15|.|.|TRBJ2-1
TGCGCCAGCAGCTTGGGTGTAGTTACTTACAATGAGCAGTTCTTC
CASSLGVVTYNEQFF
>TRBV10-2|15|.|TRBD1|TRBJ1-4
TGCGCCACCAGGACAGGGGGGCATACTAATGAAAAACTGTTTTTT
CATRTGGHTNEKLFF
>TRBV27|15|.|TRBD1|TRBJ1-2
TGTGCCAGCAGTCTTTCGAAGGACAGGAGTGATGGCTACACCTTC
CASSLSKDRSDGYTF
>TRBV30|15|once|.|TRBJ1-1
TGTGCCTGGGAGGGTTCGGCAGGGAGGAACACTGAAGCTTTCTTT
CAWEGSAGRNTEAFF
>TRBV12-5|13|.|.|TRBJ1-1
TGTGCTAGTGGTTGGGCAGTGAACACTGAAGCTTTCTTT
CASGWAVNTEAFF
>TRBV15|14|.|.|TRBJ2-7
TGTGCCACCAGCATTCCCGGGAATCCCTACGAGCAGTACTTC
CATSIPGNPYEQYF
>TRBV7-3|16|.|.|TRBJ2-6
TGTGCCAGCAGCTTAAGCCCCCTCTCCGGGGCCAACGTCCTGACTTTC
CASSLSPLSGANVLTF
>TRBV28|17|.|TRBD2|TRBJ2-7
TGTGCCAGCATCAATACCCTTGGGGGGGATTTCTCCTACGAGCAGTACTTC
CASINTLGGDFSYEQYF
>TRBV7-9|15|.|.|TRBJ1-5
TGTGCCAGCAGCTTAGCGGGGAATAGCAATCAGCCCCAGCATTTT
CASSLAGNSNQPQHF
>TRBV15|15|.|.|TRBJ1-5
TGTGCCACCAGCGCTTACCTAGGCAGCAATCAGCCCCAGCATTTT
CATSAYLGSNQPQHF
>TRBV18|14|.|TRBD2|TRBJ2-5
TGTGCCAGCTCCGTCAGGACTAGTCAAGAGACCCAGTACTTC
CASSVRTSQETQYF
>TRBV18|16|.|.|TRBJ1-1
TGTGCCAGCTCACCGAGGTGGCGGGATTGGGACACTGAAGCTTTCTTT
CASSPRWRDWDTEAFF
>TRBV27|16|.|.|TRBJ1-1
TGTGCCAGCAGTTCGGGCAGGTCAAGCATGAACACTGAAGCTTTCTTT
CASSSGRSSMNTEAFF
>TRBV6-1|14|.|TRBD1|TRBJ2-2
TGTGCCAGCAGCGTAAGGGGGCGCCCCCGGGAGCTGTTTTTT
CASSVRGRPRELFF
>TRBV28|15|.|.|TRBJ1-1
TGTGCCACCATGGACAGCCGAGGTGGGTCGGTTAAAGCTTTCTTT
CATMDSRGGSVKAFF
>TRBV7-2|14|.|.|TRBJ2-5
TGTGCCAGCAGCTTACCCACCGGGAGCGAGACCCAGTACTTC
CASSLPTGSETQYF
>TRBV18|15|.|.|TRBJ1-1
TGTGCCAGCTCCAGGAGCCCACAGCAGAACACTGAAGCTTTCTTT
CASSRSPQQNTEAFF
>TRBV6-1|15|.|TRBD1|TRBJ2-7
TGTGCCAGCAGTGCCTGGACAGGGAGCTCCTACGAGCAGTACTTC
CASSAWTGSSYEQYF
>TRBV19|16|.|.|TRBJ2-3
TGTGCCAGTAGTATTGGGGGGGCCGGCGTGGCAGATACGCAGTATTTT
CASSIGGAGVADTQYF
>TRBV2|12|.|.|TRBJ2-5
TGTGCCAGCATCAGCCTACAAGAGACCCAGTACTTC
CASISLQETQYF
>TRBV5-1|13|few|.|TRBJ2-5
TGCGCCAGCAGCTTAAATGTCCAAGAGACCCAGTACTTC
CASSLNVQETQYF
>TRBV6-6|15|.|TRBD1|TRBJ2-5
TGTGCCAGCAGTTACTCGAGGGGGCGGCAAGAGACCCAGTACTTC
CASSYSRGRQETQYF
>TRBV28|15|.|TRBD1|TRBJ1-4
TGTGCCATCCGGGGGGTGACAGGGTTGGGTGAAAAACTGTTTTTT
CAIRGVTGLGEKLFF
>TRBV28|14|.|TRBD1|TRBJ2-7
TGTGCCAGCGTGAATCGGACAGGGCATTACGAGCAGTACTTC
CASVNRTGHYEQYF
>TRBV6-1|14|.|TRBD2|TRBJ2-7
TGTGCCAGCAGAGGACTAGCGGTTTCCTACGAGCAGTACTTC
CASRGLAVSYEQYF
>TRBV2|11|.|.|TRBJ2-5
TGTGCCAGCAGCCCCCAGGAGACCCAGTACTTC
CASSPQETQYF
>TRBV28|12|.|.|TRBJ1-2
TGTGCCAGCACTCAAAGTTCTTCTGGCTACACCTTC
CASTQSSSGYTF
>TRBV11-3|13|.|.|TRBJ1-1
TGTGCCAGCAGCCGAGGGGAGAACACTGAAGCTTTCTTT
CASSRGENTEAFF
>TRBV7-6|14|.|TRBD2|TRBJ2-1
TGTGCCAGCAGCTTAGGTAGCGGGGGTGATGAGCAGTTCTTC
CASSLGSGGDEQFF
>TRBV5-4|11|.|TRBD1|TRBJ1-2
TGTGCCAGCTGGACAGGGTATGGCTACACCTTC
CASWTGYGYTF
>TRBV4-1|16|.|TRBD2|TRBJ2-3
TGCGCCAGCAGCTCGGGAGGGTACAGTCGCACAGATACGCAGTATTTT
CASSSGGYSRTDTQYF
>TRBV5-1|14|.|TRBD1|TRBJ1-4
TGCGCCAGCAGCCTGACAGGGGCTAATGAAAAACTGTTTTTT
CASSLTGANEKLFF
>TRBV30|15|once|TRBD2|TRBJ2-1
TGTGCCTGGAGCGAAGGACTAGCGGATTACAATGAGCAGTTCTTC
CAWSEGLADYNEQFF
>TRBV29-1|14|.|TRBD1|TRBJ1-2
TGCAGCGTGGGAGAGACAGGGACTTTTGGTGGCTACACCTTC
CSVGETGTFGGYTF
>TRBV4-1|15|.|.|TRBJ1-5
TGCGCCAGCAGCCAGTCGCAGGGAGATTATCAGCCCCAGCATTTT
CASSQSQGDYQPQHF
>TRBV28|14|.|TRBD1|TRBJ2-7
TGTGCCAGCAGTAGACAGGGGCGCCGGTACGAGCAGTACTTC
CASSRQGRRYEQYF
>TRBV15|13|.|.|TRBJ1-2
TGTGCCACCAGCAGGGGCCTGAACTATGGCTACACCTTC
CATSRGLNYGYTF
>TRBV28|15|few|.|TRBJ1-5
TGTGCCAGCAGTCTAAGCTCTGGCCGCCAGGGCCCCCAGCATTTT
CASSLSSGRQGPQHF
>TRBV7-9|13|.|.|TRBJ1-1
TGTGCCAGCAGCTTACAACAGGGTACTGAAGCTTTCTTT
CASSLQQGTEAFF
>TRBV9|14|once|.|TRBJ2-1
TGTGCCAGCAGCCTAACAGACTATTTCAATGAGCAGTTCTTC
CASSLTDYFNEQFF
>TRBV6-5|14|.|.|TRBJ2-3
TGTGCCAGCACCCAAGGGGGGGGGCTCGATACGCAGTATTTT
CASTQGGGLDTQYF
>TRBV6-1|16|.|.|TRBJ1-6
TGTGCCAGCAGTGATACCGGCGGGTCCTATAATTCACCCCTCCACTTT
CASSDTGGSYNSPLHF
>TRBV29-1|13|.|.|TRBJ2-3
TGCAGCGTTGATGCCTCCGCCGGGGATACGCAGTATTTT
CSVDASAGDTQYF
>TRBV7-2|16|.|TRBD2|TRBJ2-1
TGTGCCAGCAGCCGACTAGCGGGGAACGCCTTCAATGAGCAGTTCTTC
CASSRLAGNAFNEQFF
>TRBV6-1|15|.|.|TRBJ1-4
TGTGCCAGCAGTGTCGACAGGACAACTAATGAAAAACTGTTTTTT
CASSVDRTTNEKLFF
>TRBV11-2|15|.|.|TRBJ2-2
TGTGCCAGCAGCTTAGAGGGTATTGGGGGCGGGGAGCTGTTTTTT
CASSLEGIGGGELFF
>TRBV29-1|12|once|.|TRBJ1-1
TGCAGCGTGGCGGAACCTTCCTTAAGGGCTTTCTTT
CSVAEPSLRAFF
>TRBV11-2|14|once|.|TRBJ1-3
TGTGCCAGCAGCTTAGGACCTCTCTTGAGCACCATATATTTT
CASSLGPLLSTIYF
>TRBV7-9|14|.|TRBD1|TRBJ1-6
TGTGCCAGCACCACCGGGACAGGGATCCGACCCCTCCACTTT
CASTTGTGIRPLHF
>TRBV7-9|16|.|TRBD2|TRBJ2-5
TGTGCCAGCAGCTTTGTCTCTAGCGGGAAGCAAGAGACCCAGTACTTC
CASSFVSSGKQETQYF
>TRBV19|12|once|.|TRBJ1-4
TGTGCCAGTAGTATGACAGATGAAAAACTGTTTTTT
CASSMTDEKLFF
>TRBV18|15|.|.|TRBJ2-7
TGTGCCAGCTCACCACCAGGGGGGACGCTCTACGAGCAGTACTTC
CASSPPGGTLYEQYF
>TRBV5-1|13|.|.|TRBJ1-4
TGCGCCAGCAGTGTCGGGGGATTTGAAAAACTGTTTTTT
CASSVGGFEKLFF
>TRBV21-1|14|.|.|TRBJ1-5
TGTGCCAGCAGCTTAGAATATAGCAATCAGCCCCAGCATTTT
CASSLEYSNQPQHF
>TRBV5-6|13|.|.|TRBJ2-5
TGTGCCAGCAGCTTTTTCCCCGAAGAGACCCAGTACTTC
CASSFFPEETQYF